This TCR beta chain was identified during a study of response to subunit inactivated influenza vaccine. CDR3 length equals 14 residues. Trimming left V 6 bases short and J 6 bases short, with 14 bases between. CDR1 and CDR2 from the germline V gene are MNHEY and SVGEGT. The study's findings and limits: The study's authors posited that every seasonal influenza vaccination enlists few new T cells.

Via MiXCR, TCRdb re-called the RT-PCR reads, giving one row per CDR3 protein. The sample yields approximately 230,000 distinct CDR3 sequences, over 9% seen once. To note about this clonotype: As yet, its antigen is unknown.

The source is a man aged 50-60 years who received an inactivated influenza vaccine. This chain links TRBV6-2 or TRBV6-3 with TRBJ2-2, with D perhaps matching TRBD1 (6 bases). Sequences were derived from non-naive T cells sorted from PBMCs, sampled around 14 days before vaccination. The CDR3 sequence: CASRFRQAPGELFF. In DNA, the CDR3 is TGTGCCAGCAGATTTAGACAGGCCCCCGGGGAGCTGTTTTTT.